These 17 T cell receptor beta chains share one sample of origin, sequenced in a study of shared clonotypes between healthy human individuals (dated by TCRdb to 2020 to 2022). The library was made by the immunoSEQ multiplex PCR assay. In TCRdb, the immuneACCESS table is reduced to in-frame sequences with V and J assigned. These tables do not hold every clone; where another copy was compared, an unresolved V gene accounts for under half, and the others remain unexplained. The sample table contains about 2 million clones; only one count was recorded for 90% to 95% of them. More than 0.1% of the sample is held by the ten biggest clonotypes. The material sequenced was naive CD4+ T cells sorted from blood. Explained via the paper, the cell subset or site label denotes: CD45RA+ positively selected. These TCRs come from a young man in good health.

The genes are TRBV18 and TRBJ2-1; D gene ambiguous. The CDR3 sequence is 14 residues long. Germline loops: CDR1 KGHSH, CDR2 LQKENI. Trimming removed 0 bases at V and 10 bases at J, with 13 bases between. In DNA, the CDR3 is TGTGCCAGCTCACCACCGGGTAGACCATTCGAGCAGTTCTTC. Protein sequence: CASSPPGRPFEQFF.

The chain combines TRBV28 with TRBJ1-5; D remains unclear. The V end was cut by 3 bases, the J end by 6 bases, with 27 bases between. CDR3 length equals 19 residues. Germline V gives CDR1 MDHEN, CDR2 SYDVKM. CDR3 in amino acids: CASSFPLARGAGRAQPQHF. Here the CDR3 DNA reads TGTGCCAGCAGTTTCCCCCTCGCCAGAGGCGCTGGAAGAGCTCAGCCCCAGCATTTT.

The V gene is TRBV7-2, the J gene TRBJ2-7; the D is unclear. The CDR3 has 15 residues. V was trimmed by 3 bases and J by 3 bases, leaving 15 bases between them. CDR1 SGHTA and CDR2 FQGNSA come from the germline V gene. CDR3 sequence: CASSLSRLPFYEQYF. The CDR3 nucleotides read TGTGCCAGCAGCTTGTCGAGACTGCCTTTCTACGAGCAGTACTTC. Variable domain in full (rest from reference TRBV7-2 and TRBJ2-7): GAGVSQSPSNKVTEKGKDVELRCDPISGHTALYWYRQSLGQGLEFLIYFQGNSAPDKSGLPSDRFSAERTGGSVSTLTIQRTQQEDSAVYLCASSLSRLPFYEQYFGPGTRLTVT.

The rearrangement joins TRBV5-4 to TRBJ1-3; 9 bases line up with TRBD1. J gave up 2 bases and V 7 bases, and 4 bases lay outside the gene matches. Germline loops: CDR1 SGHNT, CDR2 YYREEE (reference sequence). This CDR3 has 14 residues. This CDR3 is CASRDREAGNTIYF. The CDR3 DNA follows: TGTGCCAGCCGGGACAGGGAGGCTGGAAACACCATATATTTT.

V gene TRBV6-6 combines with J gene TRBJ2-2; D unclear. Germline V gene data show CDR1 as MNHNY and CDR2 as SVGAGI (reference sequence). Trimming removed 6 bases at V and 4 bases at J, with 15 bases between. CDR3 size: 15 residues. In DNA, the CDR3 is TGTGCCAGCAGCCTCGTAAATAGTGGCACCGGGGAGCTGTTTTTT. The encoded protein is CASSLVNSGTGELFF.

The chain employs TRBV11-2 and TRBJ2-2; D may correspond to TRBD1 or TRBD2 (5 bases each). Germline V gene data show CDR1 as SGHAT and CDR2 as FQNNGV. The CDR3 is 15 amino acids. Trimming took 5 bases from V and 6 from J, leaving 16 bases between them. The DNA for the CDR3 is TGTGCCAGCAGCCTGGGACCATTTTCCGCCGGGGAGCTGTTTTTT. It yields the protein CASSLGPFSAGELFF.

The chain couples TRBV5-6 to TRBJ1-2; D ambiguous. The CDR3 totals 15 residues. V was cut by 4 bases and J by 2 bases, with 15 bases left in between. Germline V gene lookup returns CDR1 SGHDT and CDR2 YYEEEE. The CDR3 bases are TGTGCCAGCAGCCAATCAATGGGCCGAAACTATGGCTACACCTTC. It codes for CASSQSMGRNYGYTF. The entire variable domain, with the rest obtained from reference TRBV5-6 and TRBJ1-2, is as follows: DAGVTQSPTHLIKTRGQQVTLRCSPKSGHDTVSWYQQALGQGPQFIFQYYEEEERQRGNFPDRFSGHQFPNYSSELNVNALLLGDSALYLCASSQSMGRNYGYTFGSGTRLTVV.

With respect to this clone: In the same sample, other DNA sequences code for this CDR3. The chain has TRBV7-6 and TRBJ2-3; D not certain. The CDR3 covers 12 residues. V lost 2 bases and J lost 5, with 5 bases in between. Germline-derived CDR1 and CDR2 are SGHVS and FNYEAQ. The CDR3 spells CASSLKGDTQYF. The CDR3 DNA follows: TGTGCCAGCAGCTTAAAAGGAGATACGCAGTATTTT.

CDR3 nucleotides: TGTGCCAGCAGCAAAGATTCAGGCTACGAGCAGTACTTC. Its translation is CASSKDSGYEQYF. The rearrangement uses TRBV21-1 and TRBJ2-7; the table's D gene call, TRBD1, was not cross checked with the DNA. TRBV21-1 is shown as a pseudogene. The CDR3 consists of 13 residues.

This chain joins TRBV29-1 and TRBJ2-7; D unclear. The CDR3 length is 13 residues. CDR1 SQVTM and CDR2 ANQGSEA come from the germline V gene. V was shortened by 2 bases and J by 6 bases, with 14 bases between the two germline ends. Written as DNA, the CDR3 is TGCAGCGTTGAAAACCCCTGGGCGAGCGAGCAGTACTTC. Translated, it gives CSVENPWASEQYF.

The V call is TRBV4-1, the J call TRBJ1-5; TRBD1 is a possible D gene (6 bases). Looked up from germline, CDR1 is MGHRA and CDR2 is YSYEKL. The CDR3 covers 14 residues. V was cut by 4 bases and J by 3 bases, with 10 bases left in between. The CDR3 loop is CASSLGQFNQPQHF. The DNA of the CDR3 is TGCGCCAGCAGCCTAGGACAGTTCAATCAGCCCCAGCATTTT.

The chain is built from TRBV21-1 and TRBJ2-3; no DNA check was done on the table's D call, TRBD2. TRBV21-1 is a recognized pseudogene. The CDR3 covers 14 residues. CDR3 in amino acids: CASRLAGLLDTQYF. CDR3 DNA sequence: TGTGCCAGCCGACTAGCGGGATTGTTAGATACGCAGTATTTT.

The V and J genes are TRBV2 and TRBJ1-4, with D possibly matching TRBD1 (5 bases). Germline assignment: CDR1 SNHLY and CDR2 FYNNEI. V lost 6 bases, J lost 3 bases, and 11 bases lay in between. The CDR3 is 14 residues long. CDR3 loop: CASSTGASNEKLFF. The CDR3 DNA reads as TGTGCCAGCAGCACAGGCGCTTCTAATGAAAAACTGTTTTTT.

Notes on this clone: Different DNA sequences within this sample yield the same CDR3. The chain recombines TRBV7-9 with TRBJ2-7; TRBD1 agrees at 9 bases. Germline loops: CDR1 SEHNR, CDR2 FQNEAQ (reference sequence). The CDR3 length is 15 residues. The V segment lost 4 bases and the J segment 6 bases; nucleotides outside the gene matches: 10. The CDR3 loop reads CASSSPGQGVGEQYF. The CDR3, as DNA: TGTGCCAGCAGCTCCCCGGGACAGGGAGTCGGCGAGCAGTACTTC. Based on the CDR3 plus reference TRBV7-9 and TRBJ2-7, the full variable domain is DTGVSQNPRHKITKRGQNVTFRCDPISEHNRLYWYRQTLGQGPEFLTYFQNEAQLEKSRLLSDRFSAERPKGSFSTLEIQRTEQGDSAMYLCASSSPGQGVGEQYFGPGTRLTVT.

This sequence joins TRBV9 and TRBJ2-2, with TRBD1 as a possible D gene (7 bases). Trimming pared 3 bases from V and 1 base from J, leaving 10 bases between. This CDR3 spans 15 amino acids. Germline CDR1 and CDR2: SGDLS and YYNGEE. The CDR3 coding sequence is TGTGCCAGCAGCGGCGGGACAGTGAACACCGGGGAGCTGTTTTTT. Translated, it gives CASSGGTVNTGELFF.

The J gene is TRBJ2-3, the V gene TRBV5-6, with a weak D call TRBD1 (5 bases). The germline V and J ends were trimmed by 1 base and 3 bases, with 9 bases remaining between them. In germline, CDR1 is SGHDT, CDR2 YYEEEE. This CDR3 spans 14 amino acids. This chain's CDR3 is CASSLLRVTDTQYF. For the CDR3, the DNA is TGTGCCAGCAGCTTGCTCAGGGTAACAGATACGCAGTATTTT.

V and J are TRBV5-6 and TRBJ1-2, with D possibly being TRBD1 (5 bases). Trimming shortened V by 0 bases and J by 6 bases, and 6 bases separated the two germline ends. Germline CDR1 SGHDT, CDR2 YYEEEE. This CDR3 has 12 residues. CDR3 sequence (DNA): TGTGCCAGCAGCTTGGAAGGGGATGGCTACACCTTC. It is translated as CASSLEGDGYTF.